This T cell receptor beta chain was identified during a study of Ad26.COV2.S vaccination and SARS-CoV-2 variants. Treatment described: some 20 received Ad26.COV2.S at low or high dose, single or two shots; 5 received placebo; per-sample allocation not given. Material that was analyzed had been drawn on day 63 after the first vaccine or placebo injection. Clones were sequenced by immunoSEQ multiplex PCR, and TCRdb holds only the in-frame ones, with some missing. Altogether about 330,000 clones are present, roughly 90% being singletons, with the ten largest covering 5.5%. Trimming took 4 bases from V and 3 from J; bases not matched to a gene: 7. From germline, CDR1 is SGHNT and CDR2 YYREEE (reference sequence). This CDR3 spans 15 amino acids.

This material consisted of peripheral blood, taken in a trial of Ad26.COV2.S vaccine versus placebo. This TCR derives from a person aged 18-60 years who received the Ad26.COV2.S COVID-19 vaccine or a placebo. The chain uses TRBV5-4 and TRBJ2-3; TRBD2 matches 8 bases. CDR3 loop: CASSPVGGGTDTQYF. CDR3 bases: TGTGCCAGCAGCCCGGTCGGGGGGGGGACAGATACGCAGTATTTT.